This passage covers 7 T cell receptor beta chains from one sample sequenced in a study of PD-1 and CTLA-4 blockade in melanoma. TCRdb keeps only in-frame clones here, not all; method: immunoSEQ multiplex PCR. The table lists about 16,000 clones, 70% of them singletons. The specimen was CD8+ T cells from peripheral blood, collected from a patient given anti-PD-1 treatment. The receptors derive from a human donor with melanoma.

The rearrangement uses TRBV13 and TRBJ1-1; D not resolved. Germline-derived CDR1 and CDR2 are PRHDT and FYEKMQ (reference sequence). The CDR3 loop spans 13 amino acids. Trimming removed 3 bases at V and 3 bases at J, with 8 bases between. The CDR3 protein is CASSFGGDTEAFF. The CDR3 region has the DNA TGTGCCAGCAGCTTCGGAGGCGACACTGAAGCTTTCTTT.

This chain connects TRBV19 to TRBJ1-1; 10 bases align to TRBD1. The trim removed 5 bases at V and 2 bases at J, leaving 5 bases unmatched. Germline CDR1 is LNHDA and CDR2 is SQIVND (reference sequence). This CDR3 comprises 15 residues. CDR3 residues: CASSARTGGNTEAFF. The CDR3 region has the DNA TGTGCCAGTAGTGCACGGACAGGGGGTAACACTGAAGCTTTCTTT.

This clone was recorded a few times. The J gene is TRBJ1-4, the V gene TRBV4-1, with TRBD1 identical over 7 bases. V shed 2 bases and J 7 bases; nucleotides not matched to a gene: 10. The CDR3 loop spans 16 amino acids. Germline assignment: CDR1 MGHRA and CDR2 YSYEKL. As DNA, the CDR3 is TGCGCCAGCAGCCAATTAGCCCAGGGGGATGTTGAAAAACTGTTTTTT. Protein product: CASSQLAQGDVEKLFF.

The chain has TRBV29-1 and TRBJ2-2, with D unclear. Germline-derived CDR1 and CDR2 are SQVTM and ANQGSEA. The CDR3 extends over 13 amino acids. Trimming stripped 3 bases from V and 0 bases from J, with 5 bases between. CDR3 residues: CSVDSANTGELFF. The CDR3 region has the DNA TGCAGCGTTGATTCCGCGAACACCGGGGAGCTGTTTTTT.

The chain links TRBV2 to TRBJ2-7, with D possibly TRBD1 on 5 matching bases. Germline CDR1 SNHLY, CDR2 FYNNEI. V was pared by 7 bases and J by 3 bases, with 13 bases between. The CDR3 covers 13 residues. The DNA for the CDR3 is TGTGCCAGCATTTATGTGCAGGGCTACGAGCAGTACTTC. Amino acids: CASIYVQGYEQYF.

V and J are TRBV5-8 and TRBJ2-1, with D uncertain. The CDR3 runs to 14 residues. The germline V and J ends were trimmed by 0 bases and 5 bases, with 9 bases remaining between them. Germline V lookup: CDR1 SGHTS, CDR2 YDEGEE. CDR3 in DNA: TGTGCCAGCAGCTTGGGACTGGATAACAATGAGCAGTTCTTC. As protein: CASSLGLDNNEQFF.

The rearrangement uses TRBV9 and TRBJ1-3; D uncertain. The CDR3 length is 14 residues. Per the germline V gene, CDR1 is SGDLS and CDR2 is YYNGEE. Trimming took 0 bases from V and 2 from J, leaving 6 bases between them. The CDR3 nucleotides read TGTGCCAGCAGCGTAGCGGCCGCTGGAAACACCATATATTTT. Protein product: CASSVAAAGNTIYF.